This passage covers 2 T cell receptor beta chains from one sample sequenced in a study of blood T cells in healthy people across ages. PCR was performed a second time for roughly 7 to 11 cycles using a sample-barcoded 5' primer and a J-beta primer mix. One entry per CDR3 protein results from TCRdb running MiXCR on the 5' RACE reads. The top ten clones hold 10% to 15% of a sample with around 1.1 million distinct CDR3 sequences, around two fifths of them seen once. The specimen was blood. These receptors originate from a man between 18 and 35 years old in good health.

V gene TRBV5-1 combines with J gene TRBJ2-5, with D tentatively TRBD1 (5 bases). Trimming took off 5 bases at V and 11 bases at J, with 19 bases between the two ends. The CDR3 runs to 13 residues. From germline, CDR1 is SGHRS and CDR2 YFSETQ. CDR3 bases: TGCGCCAGCAGATCGCAGGGCGGCAATGAGCAGTACTTC. Amino acids: CASRSQGGNEQYF.

V and J are TRBV29-1 and TRBJ1-1, with D possibly matching TRBD1 (5 bases). Deletions cut 7 bases from V and 7 bases from J, with 16 bases between. The germline CDR1 and CDR2 sequences are SQVTM and ANQGSEA. The CDR3 covers 12 residues. The CDR3 bases are TGCAGCGGCCGTTGGGGGGAGGGTGAAGCTTTCTTT. Its translation is CSGRWGEGEAFF.